A selection of T cell receptor beta chains follows, all from one sample in a study of blood T cell repertoires in COVID-19. The method was immunoSEQ multiplex PCR; TCRdb's version includes in-frame clones alone and lacks a portion of them. Altogether about 210,000 clones are present, about 91% being singletons, with the ten largest covering about 4.8%. Sequenced material: peripheral blood. Receptor source: a woman aged 35 to 49 with acute or convalescent COVID-19. Each CDR3 is given with its conserved first and last residue. Fields, in order: V gene, J gene, clone size, D gene, CDR3 protein, CDR3 DNA. D genes are given only for firm matches. Clone size is stated in some rows and not others, as once, few, many or a class when expanded.

>TRBV24-1|TRBJ1-6|few|.
CATSEPRDGSPLHF
TGTGCCACCAGTGAGCCCAGGGATGGCTCACCCCTCCACTTT
>TRBV24-1|TRBJ2-5|.|.
CATSVGGEETQYF
TGTGCCACCAGTGTAGGGGGTGAAGAGACCCAGTACTTC
>TRBV4-2|TRBJ1-5|once|.
CASSSTRGSINQPQHF
TGTGCCAGCAGCTCTACAAGGGGGAGTATCAATCAGCCCCAGCATTTT
>TRBV6-6|TRBJ1-6|.|TRBD1
CASSHRGTGESTLHF
TGTGCCAGCAGTCACCGGGGGACAGGAGAATCCACCCTCCACTTT
>TRBV24-1|TRBJ2-2|.|.
CATSEAANTGELFF
TGTGCCACCAGTGAAGCGGCGAACACCGGGGAGCTGTTTTTT
>TRBV27|TRBJ1-3|.|TRBD1
CASSSTGGANTIYF
TGTGCCAGCAGTTCAACAGGGGGGGCAAACACCATATATTTT
>TRBV4-1|TRBJ2-2|.|.
CASSQGQIDGELFF
TGCGCCAGCAGCCAAGGACAAATCGACGGGGAGCTGTTTTTT
>TRBV9|TRBJ2-3|.|.
CASSVSPDTQYF
TGTGCCAGCAGCGTGAGCCCCGATACGCAGTATTTT
>TRBV6-4|TRBJ1-3|.|TRBD1
CASSDSTRTGKRNTIYF
TGTGCCAGCAGTGACTCGACACGGACAGGTAAGCGAAACACCATATATTTT
>TRBV5-1|TRBJ2-2|.|.
CASSSPPGWELFF
TGCGCCAGCAGCAGCCCCCCCGGTTGGGAGCTGTTTTTT
>TRBV19|TRBJ1-5|.|.
CASSMLVSQPQHF
TGTGCCAGTAGTATGCTAGTCAGTCAGCCCCAGCATTTT
>TRBV4-1|TRBJ2-1|.|TRBD2
CASSQWGTSSEQFF
TGCGCCAGCAGCCAATGGGGGACTAGCAGTGAGCAGTTCTTC
>TRBV5-1|TRBJ2-1|.|TRBD2
CASSLVRVAGVVNEQFF
TGCGCCAGCAGCTTGGTACGAGTAGCGGGGGTGGTCAATGAGCAGTTCTTC
>TRBV9|TRBJ2-4|.|TRBD2
CASSASGGGLMDIQYF
TGTGCCAGCAGCGCCTCGGGGGGAGGTTTAATGGACATTCAGTACTTC
>TRBV19|TRBJ1-2|.|.
CASSIRPKQAPGGYTF
TGTGCCAGTAGTATACGCCCGAAACAGGCCCCTGGTGGCTACACCTTC
>TRBV7-2|TRBJ1-1|.|.
CASSLGPFRGKATEAFF
TGTGCCAGCAGCTTAGGTCCGTTTAGGGGGAAGGCGACTGAAGCTTTCTTT
>TRBV7-9|TRBJ1-5|few|.
CASSHGQSNQPQHF
TGTGCCAGCAGCCACGGACAGAGCAATCAGCCCCAGCATTTT
>TRBV12-3/TRBV12-4|TRBJ1-1|.|.
CASSPGTTEAFF
TGTGCCAGCAGCCCTGGGACTACTGAAGCTTTCTTT
>TRBV18|TRBJ1-1|.|.
CASSPGSIRGTEAFF
TGTGCCAGCTCACCAGGCTCCATCCGGGGCACTGAAGCTTTCTTT
>TRBV28|TRBJ2-5|.|.
CASSLLPWAAQETQYF
TGTGCCAGCAGTTTATTACCATGGGCAGCTCAAGAGACCCAGTACTTC
>TRBV28|TRBJ1-3|.|TRBD1
CASSQGQGGNTIYF
TGTGCCAGCAGTCAAGGACAGGGTGGCAACACCATATATTTT
>TRBV2|TRBJ2-1|.|TRBD1
CASTETGQGYNEQFF
TGTGCCAGCACCGAGACGGGACAGGGATACAATGAGCAGTTCTTC
>TRBV5-5|TRBJ2-6|.|.
CASSLLTSGANVLTF
TGTGCCAGCAGCTTGCTCACATCTGGGGCCAACGTCCTGACTTTC
>TRBV19|TRBJ1-2|.|.
CASSNPAVNYGYTF
TGTGCCAGTAGTAACCCTGCGGTTAACTATGGCTACACCTTC
>TRBV30|TRBJ1-4|.|TRBD1
CAWTRDSTGKLFF
TGTGCCTGGACACGGGACAGTACCGGAAAACTGTTTTTT
>TRBV7-3|TRBJ2-3|.|.
CASSSSTGRGADTQYF
TGTGCCAGCAGCTCCTCGACAGGGCGGGGGGCAGATACGCAGTATTTT
>TRBV7-9|TRBJ1-4|.|TRBD1
CASGQGATNEKLFF
TGTGCCAGCGGCCAGGGGGCAACTAATGAAAAACTGTTTTTT
>TRBV2|TRBJ1-1|.|.
CASSIGVGTEAFF
TGTGCCAGCAGTATAGGGGTAGGGACTGAAGCTTTCTTT
>TRBV11-3|TRBJ2-3|.|TRBD2
CASSGRGGLADTQYF
TGTGCCAGCAGCGGACGGGGGGGCCTCGCAGATACGCAGTATTTT
>TRBV2|TRBJ2-5|.|TRBD2
CASSEPAGDQETQYLKDQETQYF
TGTGCCAGCAGTGAACCAGCGGGGGACCAAGAGACCCAGTACTTAAAGGACCAAGAGACCCAGTACTTC
>TRBV6-5|TRBJ2-1|.|.
CASSLRGSSYNEQFF
TGTGCCAGCAGCCTAAGGGGGAGCTCCTACAATGAGCAGTTCTTC
>TRBV5-1|TRBJ1-2|.|TRBD1
CASSLAPETGNLGYTF
TGCGCCAGCAGCTTGGCCCCGGAGACAGGGAATCTTGGCTACACCTTC
>TRBV6-5|TRBJ2-2|.|.
CASSNQVTNTGELFF
TGTGCCAGCAGTAACCAGGTGACGAACACCGGGGAGCTGTTTTTT